The clone carrying this T cell receptor beta chain has a count of ten or more. Its antigen is unidentified. Every TCR cDNA molecule bore a unique molecular identifier. From the 5' RACE reads, TCRdb called clonotypes with MiXCR, one entry per CDR3 protein. This repertoire shows some 39,000 distinct CDR3 sequences, roughly 7% found once; its top ten account for around 45%. The data stem from a study of spatial heterogeneity in lung cancer. Study details: Beta-chain sequences consistently outnumbered alpha-chain sequences in detection. Notes on the study in general: The study found ubiquitous expanded tumor TCRs in blood more at resection than follow-up.

Time point described: sample taken at primary tumor resection. No cells were sorted before sequencing. The whole RNA sequenced was extracted from tumor, nontumor lung or frozen PBMC. The donor population consisted of some 70 patients with untreated, early-stage non-small cell lung cancer. V gave up 6 bases and J gave up 7 bases; unmatched junction bases: 10. Germline assignment: CDR1 MNHNS and CDR2 SASEGT. CDR3 length: 16 amino acids. This clonotype was obtained from a female donor with early-stage non-small cell lung cancer. Sequencing was performed on PBMCs, taken at surgery. This chain joins TRBV6-1 and TRBJ2-3, with 13 bases aligning to TRBD2. CDR3 sequence reads: CASSPRLAGGPYTQYF. The DNA for the CDR3 is TGTGCCAGCAGCCCCAGACTAGCGGGGGGCCCATATACGCAGTATTTT.